This entry describes one T cell receptor (beta chain). The record originates from a study of blood T cell repertoires in COVID-19. Study-level information: The United States, Italy and Spain were the sources of the acute and convalescent COVID-19 samples. The analysed material was cDNA or gDNA that came from T cells, B-cell-depleted T cells, or PBMCs.

In the original workflow: How many nucleated cells were present was estimated from reference gene primer amplification. Using immunoSEQ multiplex PCR, the repertoire was profiled, and TCRdb retains in-frame clones only, with some absent. V and J calls and clone size are given by that table; D and trimming were obtained from the DNA. This sample has over 70,000 clones; around 87% occur once, and the top ten carry more than 0.85%. V lost 7 bases to trimming and J lost 2 bases, with 12 bases between them. Germline CDR1 is SGHRS and CDR2 is YFSETQ. This CDR3 is built from 13 residues. The rearrangement links TRBV5-1 to TRBJ2-5; D not certain. The sample consisted of peripheral blood. The receptor was derived from a human donor in a cohort sampled during active COVID-19. The CDR3 sequence: CASPGLNQETQYF. The DNA for the CDR3 is TGCGCCAGCCCGGGTCTAAATCAAGAGACCCAGTACTTC.